This T cell receptor (beta chain) was retrieved from a study of CD8 T cells in ankylosing spondylitis. Study conclusions and caveats: Characteristic, it appeared, of ankylosing spondylitis blood was a TCR beta motif of about eight highly homologous variants.

In TCRdb, the 5' RACE reads were re-called with MiXCR into one record per CDR3 protein. The data hold under 450,000 distinct CDR3 sequences, with roughly a sixth observed a single time. Germline values: CDR1 SGHDT, CDR2 YYEEEE. The CDR3 is made up of 14 amino acids. V lost 4 bases, J lost 3 bases, and 13 bases lay in between. This clonotype was picked up a small number of times. Its antigen is not identified. The V call is TRBV5-6, the J call TRBJ2-5; possibly TRBD2 for D (6 bases). Sequencing was performed on blood, either unsorted or a sorted T cell fraction (not recorded which). This clonotype was sampled from a male donor with ankylosing spondylitis. The CDR3 protein is CASSRPGTEETQYF. Here the CDR3 DNA reads TGTGCCAGCAGCAGGCCGGGGACTGAAGAGACCCAGTACTTC.